These T cell receptor beta chains were read from a single sample in a study of blood T cell repertoires in COVID-19. Profiled with immunoSEQ multiplex PCR; TCRdb holds only in-frame clones, not every one. The table has 37,000 or so clones, roughly 73% seen once. The sample taken for sequencing was peripheral blood. The receptor source for this set is a man aged 55 to 69 with acute or convalescent COVID-19. Each CDR3 is given with its conserved first and last residue. Fields, in order: clone size, D gene, J gene, V gene, CDR3 protein, CDR3 DNA. D genes are given only for firm matches. Where a row states a size, it is once, few, many or the class of an expanded clone; other rows omit it.

.,TRBD1,TRBJ1-4,TRBV7-9,CASSTDRGPEKLFF,TGTGCCAGCAGCACCGACAGGGGTCCTGAAAAACTGTTTTTT
.,.,TRBJ2-1,TRBV4-2,CASSQAAGDSYNEQFF,TGTGCCAGCAGCCAAGCCGCAGGGGACTCCTACAATGAGCAGTTCTTC
.,.,TRBJ2-3,TRBV20-1,CSARRADTQYF,TGCAGTGCTCGGAGGGCAGATACGCAGTATTTT
.,TRBD1,TRBJ1-1,TRBV6-5,CASSGQGDTEAFF,TGTGCCAGCTCTGGACAGGGGGATACTGAAGCTTTCTTT
.,.,TRBJ2-5,TRBV11-3,CASSLMTGADSGTQYF,TGTGCCAGCAGCTTAATGACGGGTGCAGACTCGGGGACCCAGTACTTC
once,.,TRBJ2-7,TRBV3-1/TRBV3-2,CASTQGTYEQYF,TGTGCCAGCACCCAAGGTACCTACGAGCAGTACTTC
.,TRBD1,TRBJ1-1,TRBV2,CASSEEDRGKAFF,TGTGCCAGCAGCGAGGAGGACAGGGGTAAAGCTTTCTTT
.,.,TRBJ2-7,TRBV25-1,CASTGVYEQYF,TGTGCCAGCACGGGAGTCTACGAGCAGTACTTC
once,.,TRBJ1-2,TRBV2,CASSEQGGRNGYGYTF,TGTGCCAGCAGTGAGCAGGGCGGGAGGAATGGCTATGGCTACACCTTC
.,.,TRBJ1-2,TRBV9,CASSEGGSPSYGYTF,TGTGCCAGCAGCGAGGGGGGGTCACCGAGCTATGGCTACACCTTC
.,TRBD1,TRBJ1-4,TRBV19,CASSFSGTGTEKLFF,TGTGCCAGTAGTTTCAGCGGGACAGGGACGGAAAAACTGTTTTTT
.,.,TRBJ2-7,TRBV19,CASTHKGDFKLKYF,TGTGCCAGTACCCACAAAGGGGACTTTAAGCTCAAATACTTC
.,.,TRBJ1-4,TRBV5-1,CASSLGQSNEKLFF,TGCGCCAGCAGCCTCGGACAGTCTAATGAAAAACTGTTTTTT
few,.,TRBJ1-5,TRBV7-2,CASSLRGTNQPQHF,TGTGCCAGCAGCTTACGGGGGACCAATCAGCCCCAGCATTTT
.,.,TRBJ1-1,TRBV19,CASGQSLNTEAFF,TGTGCCAGCGGACAATCTCTGAACACTGAAGCTTTCTTT
.,TRBD1,TRBJ2-7,TRBV13,CASSIGGAIYEQYF,TGTGCCAGCAGCATAGGGGGCGCGATTTACGAGCAGTACTTC
.,.,TRBJ2-3,TRBV6-1,CASSEGSGSTQYF,TGTGCCAGCAGTGAAGGAAGTGGTAGTACGCAGTATTTT
.,TRBD1,TRBJ1-1,TRBV5-1,CASSSPGQGGYNTEAFF,TGCGCCAGCAGCTCCCCGGGACAGGGAGGATATAACACTGAAGCTTTCTTT
.,TRBD1,TRBJ1-2,TRBV5-1,CASSWGVTGADYGYTF,TGCGCCAGCAGCTGGGGCGTGACAGGGGCGGACTATGGCTACACCTTC
once,TRBD1,TRBJ2-3,TRBV6-5,CASRRSTGSDTQYF,TGTGCCAGCAGACGATCGACAGGGTCAGATACGCAGTATTTT
.,.,TRBJ2-7,TRBV7-9,CASTPNAPVPRGYEQYF,TGTGCCAGCACACCGAACGCCCCGGTCCCTCGGGGCTACGAGCAGTACTTC
.,.,TRBJ2-3,TRBV10-1,CASSSIQADTQYF,TGCGCCAGCAGTTCCATACAGGCGGATACGCAGTATTTT
.,.,TRBJ1-1,TRBV19,CASSRDDTEAFF,TGTGCCAGTAGTCGGGATGACACTGAAGCTTTCTTT
few,TRBD1,TRBJ1-1,TRBV19,CASSRQGASNTEAFF,TGTGCCAGTAGTAGACAGGGGGCAAGTAACACTGAAGCTTTCTTT
.,.,TRBJ1-5,TRBV21-1,CASSFWGDRGQPQHF,TGTGCCAGCAGCTTTTGGGGGGACAGGGGGCAGCCCCAGCATTTT
.,TRBD2,TRBJ2-7,TRBV6-5,CASSQYRTSGSSYF,TGTGCCAGCAGCCAATACAGGACTAGCGGGAGCTCGTACTTC
.,TRBD2,TRBJ2-1,TRBV19,CASSIGPQLAGVRNEQFF,TGTGCCAGTAGTATAGGGCCCCAACTAGCGGGAGTACGTAATGAGCAGTTCTTC
.,.,TRBJ2-1,TRBV24-1,CATSVGARYNEQFF,TGTGCCACCAGTGTGGGGGCTCGGTACAATGAGCAGTTCTTC
.,TRBD2,TRBJ2-7,TRBV24-1,CATGNGRAHEQYF,TGTGCCACGGGGAACGGGAGGGCTCACGAGCAGTACTTC
.,TRBD1,TRBJ1-5,TRBV27,CASSPSGGNQPQHF,TGTGCCAGCAGTCCCTCAGGGGGAAACCAGCCCCAGCATTTT
.,.,TRBJ2-7,TRBV9,CASSVGGYTYEQYF,TGTGCCAGCAGCGTAGGGGGCTATACGTACGAGCAGTACTTC
once,.,TRBJ2-7,TRBV5-5,CASSPSPWRGGYEQYF,TGTGCCAGCAGCCCATCCCCGTGGAGGGGGGGATACGAGCAGTACTTC
.,TRBD1,TRBJ2-7,TRBV28,CASSATGVLSSEQYF,TGTGCCAGCAGTGCAACAGGGGTCCTATCCTCCGAGCAGTACTTC
.,TRBD2,TRBJ2-2,TRBV5-1,CASSSTFLGGSGTGELFF,TGCGCCAGCAGCTCTACCTTCCTGGGCGGGAGCGGAACCGGGGAGCTGTTTTTT
.,TRBD1,TRBJ2-5,TRBV5-1,CASSSTGGGQETQYF,TGCGCCAGCAGCTCGACAGGGGGAGGCCAAGAGACCCAGTACTTC
.,TRBD1,TRBJ1-1,TRBV6-5,CASFSQDREAFF,TGTGCCAGCTTCTCTCAGGACAGGGAAGCTTTCTTT
.,.,TRBJ1-1,TRBV10-3,CAISEKEGVTEAFF,TGTGCCATCAGTGAGAAAGAAGGGGTCACTGAAGCTTTCTTT
.,.,TRBJ1-6,TRBV4-1,CASSQEAGGSSYNSPLHF,TGCGCCAGCAGCCAAGAGGCGGGCGGGAGCTCCTATAATTCACCCCTCCACTTT
.,TRBD1,TRBJ2-1,TRBV7-9,CASSPGQGGYNEQFF,TGTGCCAGCAGCCCGGGACAGGGGGGCTACAATGAGCAGTTCTTC
.,.,TRBJ2-3,TRBV6-1,CASSELDSPADTQYF,TGTGCCAGCAGTGAATTGGACTCCCCCGCAGATACGCAGTATTTT
few,TRBD1,TRBJ1-3,TRBV27,CASAWRGPGNTIYF,TGTGCCAGCGCTTGGAGGGGGCCTGGAAACACCATATATTTT
.,TRBD1,TRBJ1-1,TRBV5-1,CASSLLGRGPTEAFF,TGCGCCAGCAGCTTGTTAGGCAGGGGGCCCACTGAAGCTTTCTTT
.,.,TRBJ2-1,TRBV6-5,CASSYSMQHLREQFF,TGTGCCAGCAGTTACTCGATGCAGCATCTGCGGGAGCAGTTCTTC
.,TRBD2,TRBJ2-5,TRBV5-6,CASSLRRGSRTKQETQYF,TGTGCCAGCAGCCTACGACGCGGGAGCCGAACAAAGCAAGAGACCCAGTACTTC
.,.,TRBJ2-5,TRBV7-8,CASSLAHRVETQYF,TGTGCCAGCAGCTTAGCACACAGGGTAGAGACCCAGTACTTC
.,.,TRBJ2-1,TRBV11-2,CASSLVGGVVIYEQFF,TGTGCCAGCAGCCTCGTAGGGGGAGTCGTGATTTATGAGCAGTTCTTC
once,.,TRBJ1-5,TRBV4-1,CASSQEGVGNQPQHF,TGCGCCAGCAGCCAAGAAGGGGTAGGCAATCAGCCCCAGCATTTT
.,TRBD2,TRBJ2-5,TRBV7-2,CASSPASGSRETQYF,TGTGCCAGCAGCCCAGCCAGCGGGAGTCGGGAGACCCAGTACTTC
.,TRBD2,TRBJ2-1,TRBV28,CASSPSEASGSLNEQFF,TGTGCCAGCAGTCCCTCGGAGGCTAGCGGGAGTTTAAATGAGCAGTTCTTC
.,.,TRBJ2-4,TRBV2,CASSVAKNIQYF,TGTGCCAGCAGCGTAGCCAAAAACATTCAGTACTTC
.,.,TRBJ2-7,TRBV12-3/TRBV12-4,CASSLVGQGEAYF,TGTGCCAGCAGTTTAGTAGGTCAAGGTGAGGCGTACTTC
.,TRBD1,TRBJ1-5,TRBV28,CASSRTGGVGQPQHF,TGTGCCAGCAGCCGGACAGGGGGCGTCGGTCAGCCCCAGCATTTT
.,.,TRBJ1-1,TRBV4-2,CASSRGSMNTEAFF,TGTGCCAGCAGCCGAGGGAGCATGAACACTGAAGCTTTCTTT
.,.,TRBJ2-7,TRBV7-2,CASSFQGSAYEQYF,TGTGCCAGCAGCTTTCAGGGAAGTGCCTACGAGCAGTACTTC
.,.,TRBJ1-3,TRBV11-3,CASSLASGNTIYF,TGTGCCAGCAGCTTAGCTTCTGGAAACACCATATATTTT
.,.,TRBJ1-5,TRBV27,CASSLEAYSNQPQHF,TGTGCCAGCAGTTTAGAGGCATATAGCAATCAGCCCCAGCATTTT
.,TRBD2,TRBJ2-3,TRBV19,CASRVAGSTDTQYF,TGTGCCAGTAGAGTAGCGGGGTCCACAGATACGCAGTATTTT
.,TRBD2,TRBJ2-7,TRBV28,CASSSSGRASYEQYF,TGTGCCAGCAGTTCTAGCGGGAGGGCCTCCTACGAGCAGTACTTC
few,.,TRBJ1-1,TRBV12-3/TRBV12-4,CASRRQVSEAFF,TGTGCCAGCAGAAGACAGGTCTCTGAAGCTTTCTTT
.,TRBD1,TRBJ2-7,TRBV27,CASSFLNRGYEQYF,TGTGCCAGCAGTTTTCTCAACAGGGGCTACGAGCAGTACTTC